The 18 T cell receptor beta chains below come from one sample, sequenced in a study of CD8+CD57+ T cells in acquired aplastic anemia. Patients included in sequencing had previously demonstrated CD8+CD57+ cell expansion by flow cytometry. CDR3 and TCR beta VDJ profiling relied on a genomic DNA template. Each CDR3 protein gets one entry after TCRdb re-called the reads with MiXCR. The table includes about 290,000 distinct CDR3 sequences, about 50% detected once. The sample consisted of sorted CD4+, CD8+, or CD8+CD57+ T cells (not recorded which) from PBMCs. The origin of the receptors is a human donor with aplastic anemia.

This chain connects TRBV29-1 to TRBJ2-7, with no clear D. Trimming shortened V by 7 bases and J by 6 bases, and 16 bases separated the two germline ends. The germline V gene encodes CDR1 SQVTM and CDR2 ANQGSEA. The CDR3 contains 12 residues. The CDR3 reads CSARVPASEQYF. The DNA for the CDR3 is TGCAGCGCTCGGGTCCCCGCAAGCGAGCAGTACTTC.

The CDR3 here is CASSLAGQGGYEQYF. CDR3 DNA sequence: TGTGCCAGCAGCTTGGCCGGACAGGGGGGCTACGAGCAGTACTTC. The chain uses TRBV7-8 and TRBJ2-7; 10 bases agree with TRBD1. CDR1 is SGHVS, CDR2 FQNEAQ, per germline. Germline trimming cut 3 bases from V and 3 bases from J; bases unmatched to any gene: 5. This CDR3 comprises 15 residues.

The rearrangement links TRBV7-8 to TRBJ1-3; the D is unclear. The CDR3 length is 15 residues. Germline values: CDR1 SGHVS, CDR2 FQNEAQ. V lost 6 bases to trimming and J lost 0 bases, with 12 bases between them. The CDR3 DNA is TGTGCCAGCAGTTCGGACGGTCCCTCTGGAAACACCATATATTTT. It specifies CASSSDGPSGNTIYF. The full variable domain, completed using reference TRBV7-8 and TRBJ1-3, is GAGVSQSPRYKVAKRGQDVALRCDPISGHVSLFWYQQALGQGPEFLTYFQNEAQLDKSGLPSDRFFAERPEGSVSTLKIQRTQQEDSAVYLCASSSDGPSGNTIYFGEGSWLTVV.

This chain connects TRBV6-5 to TRBJ1-2, with D unclear. There are 12 residues in the CDR3. V lost 8 bases and J lost 2, with 9 bases in between. Germline CDR1 reads MNHEY; CDR2 reads SVGAGI. The chain's CDR3 is CASASGNYGYTF. For the CDR3, the DNA is TGTGCCAGCGCCAGCGGGAACTATGGCTACACCTTC.

This clonotype was seen many times. This chain connects TRBV7-9 to TRBJ1-6, with no clear D. This CDR3 has 13 amino acids. Trimming stripped 4 bases from V and 10 bases from J, with 11 bases between. CDR1 is SEHNR, CDR2 FQNEAQ, per germline (reference sequence). DNA for the CDR3: TGTGCCAGCAGCTCCAGCCTAGGGTCACCCCTCCACTTT. It yields the protein CASSSSLGSPLHF.

This chain uses TRBV7-9 with TRBJ2-5, with a tentative D call TRBD2 (5 bases). V lost 5 bases to trimming and J lost 0 bases, with 13 bases between them. This CDR3 comprises 15 residues. Germline V gene sequence: CDR1 SEHNR, CDR2 FQNEAQ (reference sequence). Written as DNA, the CDR3 is TGTGCCAGCAGCCGAGCGAGCGGCGACCAAGAGACCCAGTACTTC. Translating gives CASSRASGDQETQYF.

The chain uses TRBV24-1 and TRBJ2-1; the D gene is possibly TRBD1 (5 bases). Per germline, CDR1 KGHDR and CDR2 SFDVKD. This CDR3 comprises 15 residues. Trimming cost V 1 base and J 4 bases, with 10 bases left between them. The CDR3 DNA reads TGTGCCACCAGTGATTTCTCTACAGGTTACAATGAGCAGTTCTTC. Translation: CATSDFSTGYNEQFF.

In its sample, this clonotype was seen once. The chain couples TRBV7-4 to TRBJ2-7; TRBD1 aligns across 7 bases. Germline V gene lookup returns CDR1 SGHVT and CDR2 SQSDAQ. The CDR3 is 17 residues long. Trimming cost V 4 bases and J 9 bases; bases outside gene matches: 21. CDR3 loop: CASSSGISGTEPTVQYF. DNA for the CDR3: TGTGCCAGCAGCTCGGGGATTTCCGGGACAGAGCCTACGGTGCAGTACTTC.

CDR3 nucleotides: TGTGCCAGCAGTCCTAGCGGGGGGTCCCGGGATACGCAGTATTTT. Its translation: CASSPSGGSRDTQYF. V and J are TRBV25-1 and TRBJ2-3; the match to TRBD2 covers 11 bases. V trimming: 5 bases; J trimming: 6 bases; junction bases outside the gene matches: 7. The CDR3 has 15 residues. CDR1 MGHDK and CDR2 SYGVNS come from the germline V gene.

This clonotype was seen a single time. CDR3 bases: TGTGCCACCATCCGACAAGGGACAGAGACCCAGTACTTC. It yields the protein CATIRQGTETQYF. This chain connects TRBV24-1 to TRBJ2-5, with D perhaps given as TRBD1 or TRBD2 (5 bases each). The CDR3 length is 13 residues. V lost 8 bases to trimming and J lost 4 bases, with 13 bases between them. From germline, CDR1 is KGHDR and CDR2 SFDVKD.

The chain has TRBV7-2 and TRBJ2-7; TRBD2 is a possible D gene (5 bases). V shed 5 bases and J shed 4 bases, with 18 bases lying between them. The CDR3 loop spans 15 amino acids. Germline CDR1 and CDR2: SGHTA and FQGNSA. CDR3 coding DNA: TGTGCCAGCAGCCAGTCAACCGGGATCCCGTACGAGCAGTACTTC. The encoded protein is CASSQSTGIPYEQYF. Full variable domain (remainder filled in from reference TRBV7-2 and TRBJ2-7): GAGVSQSPSNKVTEKGKDVELRCDPISGHTALYWYRQSLGQGLEFLIYFQGNSAPDKSGLPSDRFSAERTGGSVSTLTIQRTQQEDSAVYLCASSQSTGIPYEQYFGPGTRLTVT.

J is TRBJ2-3 and V is TRBV29-1; 11 positions match TRBD2. The CDR3 length is 15 residues. CDR1 is SQVTM, CDR2 ANQGSEA, per germline. V shed 6 bases, J shed 0 bases, and the junction held 5 bases outside the gene matches. The CDR3, as DNA: TGCAGCGTGGCTGGGACTAGCGGAAGCACAGATACGCAGTATTTT. This encodes CSVAGTSGSTDTQYF.

CDR3 nucleotide sequence: TGCAGCTCCTCCGGGAGGGATACGCAGTATTTT. It yields the protein CSSSGRDTQYF. V is TRBV29-1 and J is TRBJ2-3, with 7 bases that match TRBD2. There are 11 residues in the CDR3. V gave up 8 bases and J gave up 6 bases; unmatched junction bases: 5. Germline V gene lookup returns CDR1 SQVTM and CDR2 ANQGSEA.

The rearrangement joins TRBV12-3 or TRBV12-4 to TRBJ2-5; either TRBD1 or TRBD2 may fit D (6 bases each). V was clipped by 5 bases and J by 4 bases, with 14 bases between them. The CDR3 has 14 residues. The CDR3 nucleotides are TGTGCCAGCAGTAAACTAGGAGGGGGAGAGACCCAGTACTTC. Translated, it gives CASSKLGGGETQYF.

The J gene is TRBJ2-1, the V gene TRBV18; 7 bases align to TRBD2. V was clipped by 4 bases and J by 3 bases; unmatched bases: 15. There are 18 residues in the CDR3. The germline V gene has CDR1 KGHSH and CDR2 LQKENI. This CDR3 is CASSRTVNSGLNYNEQFF. The CDR3, as DNA: TGTGCCAGCTCACGCACCGTTAATAGCGGGTTGAACTACAATGAGCAGTTCTTC. Drawing the rest from reference TRBV18 and TRBJ2-1, the complete variable domain is NAGVMQNPRHLVRRRGQEARLRCSPMKGHSHVYWYRQLPEEGLKFMVYLQKENIIDESGMPKERFSAEFPKEGPSILRIQQVVRGDSAAYFCASSRTVNSGLNYNEQFFGPGTRLTVL.

The genes are TRBV25-1 and TRBJ1-1; perhaps TRBD1 as D (5 bases). V was clipped by 5 bases and J by 7 bases, with 14 bases between them. The CDR3 is 13 residues long. Looked up from germline, CDR1 is MGHDK and CDR2 is SYGVNS. CDR3 loop: CASSPEQGYEAFF. The CDR3, as DNA: TGTGCCAGCAGTCCGGAGCAGGGTTATGAAGCTTTCTTT.

The chain has TRBV19 and TRBJ1-1; no clear D gene. Germline V gene lookup returns CDR1 LNHDA and CDR2 SQIVND (reference sequence). The CDR3 has 13 amino acids. Trimming removed 1 base at V and 2 bases at J, with 5 bases between. CDR3 sequence (DNA): TGTGCCAGTAGTATAGGGGTAAACACTGAAGCTTTCTTT. Translating it yields CASSIGVNTEAFF. The whole variable domain, remainder taken from reference TRBV19 and TRBJ1-1, is DGGITQSPKYLFRKEGQNVTLSCEQNLNHDAMYWYRQDPGQGLRLIYYSQIVNDFQKGDIAEGYSVSREKKESFPLTVTSAQKNPTAFYLCASSIGVNTEAFFGQGTRLTVV.

The rearrangement uses TRBV11-1 and TRBJ1-6; D may be TRBD1 (5 bases). V lost 3 bases to trimming and J lost 5 bases, with 8 bases between them. Germline V gene data show CDR1 as SGHAT and CDR2 as FQDESV (reference sequence). There are 14 residues in the CDR3. CDR3 in DNA: TGTGCCAGCAGCTTGGGGCCCCATAATTCACCCCTCCACTTT. The encoded protein is CASSLGPHNSPLHF. Filled out from reference TRBV11-1 and TRBJ1-6, the complete variable domain reads EAEVAQSPRYKITEKSQAVAFWCDPISGHATLYWYRQILGQGPELLVQFQDESVVDDSQLPKDRFSAERLKGVDSTLKIQPAELGDSAMYLCASSLGPHNSPLHFGNGTRLTVT.